The 8 T cell receptor beta chains presented below share a single source sample, sequenced in a study of graft-versus-host responses after intestinal transplantation. Clones were read by immunoSEQ multiplex PCR, and TCRdb kept only the in-frame ones, dropping some. The sample lists some 100,000 clones; 85% to 95% were seen once. Their specific antigens are unknown. The source was unstimulated CD8+ T cells sorted from spleen or lymph node cells, collected before transplant. Receptor source: a human donor who was the organ donor for an intestinal transplant.

This chain uses TRBV15 with TRBJ2-3, with TRBD2 matching 8 bases. Unmatched junction bases numbered 6, after V lost 3 bases and J lost 4 bases. This CDR3 has 15 residues. Looked up from germline, CDR1 is LNHNV and CDR2 is YYDKDF (reference sequence). CDR3 in DNA: TGTGCCACCAGCAGGGCCAGCGGGAGCGCAGATACGCAGTATTTT. It specifies CATSRASGSADTQYF.

V and J are TRBV11-1 and TRBJ1-2; 9 positions agree with TRBD1. Unmatched junction bases numbered 12, after V lost 5 bases and J lost 8 bases. The CDR3 covers 15 residues. In germline, CDR1 is SGHAT, CDR2 FQDESV (reference sequence). In nucleotides, the CDR3 is TGTGCCAGCAGCGTGGACAGGGGTAGGGGCGAGGGCTACACCTTC. Translation gives CASSVDRGRGEGYTF.

This chain connects TRBV6-4 to TRBJ2-1, with 7 bases matching TRBD2. The germline V gene encodes CDR1 MRHNA and CDR2 SNTAGT. Losses at the gene ends were 3 bases for V and 1 base for J; bases not matched to a gene: 3. The length of the CDR3 is 15 residues. The DNA of the CDR3 is TGTGCCAGCAGTGAGACGGGGGGATCCTACAATGAGCAGTTCTTC. It specifies CASSETGGSYNEQFF.

The CDR3: CASSLFQGQGYSETQYF. The CDR3, as DNA: TGTGCCAGCAGTTTATTCCAAGGACAGGGGTATTCAGAGACCCAGTACTTC. V and J are TRBV28 and TRBJ2-5; 9 bases are shared with TRBD1. Trimming took 1 base from V and 4 from J; bases not matched to a gene: 10. Germline loops: CDR1 MDHEN, CDR2 SYDVKM. The CDR3 is 17 amino acids.

V gene TRBV2 combines with J gene TRBJ2-7, with D perhaps matching TRBD1 (6 bases). Germline V gene data show CDR1 as SNHLY and CDR2 as FYNNEI. The length of the CDR3 is 11 residues. Between the trimmed V and J ends, which lost 6 bases and 6 bases, there was a span of 9 bases. CDR3 amino acids: CASRQGIEQYF. Here the CDR3 DNA reads TGTGCCAGCAGGCAGGGGATCGAGCAGTACTTC.

The V and J genes are TRBV27 and TRBJ1-2; no reliable D call. The CDR3 has 14 amino acids. Germline V lookup: CDR1 MNHEY, CDR2 SMNVEV (reference sequence). V shed 3 bases and J shed 0 bases, with 8 bases lying between them. CDR3 coding DNA: TGTGCCAGCAGTTTTTCAAATCCTAACTATGGCTACACCTTC. Encoded protein: CASSFSNPNYGYTF.

This rearrangement joins TRBV29-1 to TRBJ2-5; D call uncertain. Per the germline V gene, CDR1 is SQVTM and CDR2 is ANQGSEA. This CDR3 spans 15 amino acids. V was cut by 3 bases and J by 0 bases, with 14 bases left in between. CDR3 nucleotide sequence: TGCAGCGTTGAGACTGGTTCTCTCGACCAAGAGACCCAGTACTTC. Protein sequence: CSVETGSLDQETQYF.

The chain joins TRBV11-2 to TRBJ2-6; D is uncertain. Trimming pared 7 bases from V and 3 bases from J, leaving 22 bases between. The germline V gene has CDR1 SGHAT and CDR2 FQNNGV. CDR3 length equals 18 residues. The CDR3 here is CASNYYPLSLGGANVLTF. CDR3 nucleotides: TGTGCCAGCAACTATTACCCTCTCTCATTGGGTGGGGCCAACGTCCTGACTTTC.